What follows describes a single TCR beta chain. As yet, its antigen is unknown. The sample originates from a study of T cells after yellow fever vaccination. Findings and caveats of the study: Post-booster repertoires contained most primary-vaccination clones again (96% CD4, 88% CD8).

V gave up 6 bases and J gave up 3 bases; unmatched junction bases: 6. Germline V gene data show CDR1 as WSHSY and CDR2 as SAAADI. The CDR3 has 14 amino acids. Researchers made TCR cDNA using 5'RACE template switching, and this step added a universal primer site and UMIs. Using its own MiXCR run on the 5' RACE reads, TCRdb lists one record per CDR3 protein. The data show roughly 400,000 distinct CDR3 sequences, around 19% seen once. Sample: PBMCs, taken before the yellow fever booster vaccination. The J gene is TRBJ2-7, the V gene TRBV10-2; 9 bases map to TRBD1. This sequence originates from a man aged 18 to 29 who received the YFV17D yellow fever vaccine. The CDR3: CASRGQGGYYEQYV. CDR3 bases: TGCGCCAGCAGGGGACAGGGAGGGTACTACGAGCAGTACGTC.